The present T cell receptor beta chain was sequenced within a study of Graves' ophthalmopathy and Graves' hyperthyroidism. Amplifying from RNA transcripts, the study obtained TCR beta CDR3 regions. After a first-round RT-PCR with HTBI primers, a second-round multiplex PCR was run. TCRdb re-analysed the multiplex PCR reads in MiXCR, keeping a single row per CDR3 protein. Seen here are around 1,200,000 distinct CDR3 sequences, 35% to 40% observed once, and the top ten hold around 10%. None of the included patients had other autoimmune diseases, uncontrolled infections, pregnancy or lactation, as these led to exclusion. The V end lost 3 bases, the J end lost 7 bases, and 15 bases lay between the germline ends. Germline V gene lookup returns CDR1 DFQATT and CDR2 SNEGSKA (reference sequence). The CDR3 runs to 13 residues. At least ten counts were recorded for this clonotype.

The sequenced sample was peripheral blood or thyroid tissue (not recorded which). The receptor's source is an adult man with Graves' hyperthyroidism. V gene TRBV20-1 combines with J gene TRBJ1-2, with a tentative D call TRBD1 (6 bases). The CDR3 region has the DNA TGCAGTGCTAGGGACACCAGGGGTAGTGGCTACACCTTC. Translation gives CSARDTRGSGYTF.